This T cell receptor beta chain was found in a study of T cells in Graves' hyperthyroidism and ophthalmopathy. Across the study: The blood sample was taken at first diagnosis, before treatment began.

The germline CDR1 and CDR2 sequences are DFQATT and SNEGSKA (reference sequence). The V gene lost 1 base and the J gene lost 5 bases, with 14 bases spanning the gap. The CDR3 spans 14 residues. This clonotype occurred many times. What it binds is unknown. RNA transcripts gave rise to amplified TCR beta CDR3 regions. The HTBI primer set served for first-round RT-PCR of the TCR CDR3. TCRdb re-called the multiplex PCR reads through MiXCR, storing one row per CDR3 protein. Among about 400,000 distinct CDR3 sequences listed, roughly 25% were seen once. General study results and limits: In validation, the model predicted ophthalmopathy. These predictions came a median approximately 5.9 months before onset. Most thyroid clonotypes with frequency above 0.001 were detected in blood.

Sequenced: blood. The rearrangement links TRBV20-1 to TRBJ2-5; D gene uncertain. The TCR comes from a man aged 45-65 years with Graves' hyperthyroidism. The CDR3 loop reads CSARATAAAETQYF. Written as DNA, the CDR3 is TGCAGTGCTAGAGCAACGGCGGCAGCCGAGACCCAGTACTTC.